The 31 T cell receptor beta chains below come from one sample, sequenced in a study of early T cells in non-severe SARS-CoV-2 infection. MiXCR, applied by TCRdb to the 5' RACE reads, yields one record per CDR3 protein. The sample comprises tens of thousands of distinct CDR3 sequences, less than 15% of which are singletons, and roughly 4.2% rests with the top ten. Sample: whole blood. The receptors were sampled from an adult who was a healthcare worker with PCR-confirmed SARS-CoV-2 infection or an uninfected control (not recorded which).

In this sample, this clonotype turned up many times. The chain combines TRBV27 with TRBJ1-5; TRBD1 might be the D (5 bases). This CDR3 has 14 residues. The V end was cut by 6 bases, the J end by 5 bases, with 14 bases between. Germline-derived CDR1 and CDR2 are MNHEY and SMNVEV (reference sequence). CDR3 nucleotides: TGTGCCAGCAGCTCCTACGGGGGGGATCAGCCCCAGCATTTT. Translation gives CASSSYGGDQPQHF.

The rearrangement links TRBV7-6 to TRBJ1-4; unclear D gene. Trimming took off 1 base at V and 10 bases at J, with 10 bases between the two ends. The germline CDR1 and CDR2 sequences are SGHVS and FNYEAQ. CDR3 length equals 13 residues. The CDR3 region has the DNA TGTGCCAGCAGCTTAGAAGTCGAGGGAAAACTGTTTTTT. Residues: CASSLEVEGKLFF.

This clonotype was detected many times. The chain couples TRBV20-1 to TRBJ2-7, with 7 bases fitting TRBD1. The ends lost 2 bases at V and 0 bases at J; junction bases unmatched: 4. This CDR3 comprises 14 residues. Germline V gives CDR1 DFQATT, CDR2 SNEGSKA (reference sequence). CDR3 sequence reads: CSARSGGSSYEQYF. CDR3 nucleotides: TGCAGTGCTAGATCAGGGGGATCCTCCTACGAGCAGTACTTC.

The V call is TRBV11-2, the J call TRBJ2-1; TRBD2 aligns across 13 bases. This CDR3 is built from 15 residues. CDR1 and CDR2 (germline): SGHAT, FQNNGV. J gave up 7 bases and V 5 bases, and 5 bases lay outside the gene matches. CDR3 coding DNA: TGTGCCAGCAGCGTCTCGGGACTAGCGGGGAATGAGCAGTTCTTC. This codes for CASSVSGLAGNEQFF.

This clonotype was seen a handful of times. This rearrangement joins TRBV12-3 or TRBV12-4 to TRBJ2-7, with D tentatively TRBD2 (7 bases). The CDR3 spans 13 residues. Between the trimmed V and J ends, which lost 6 bases and 5 bases, there was a span of 14 bases. DNA of the CDR3: TGTGCCAGCAGACGGGAGGAGGGGGACGAGCAGTACTTC. Encoded protein: CASRREEGDEQYF.

The chain has TRBV19 and TRBJ2-3; 9 bases fit TRBD2. The CDR3 contains 17 residues. Trimming removed 5 bases from V and 3 bases from J; junction bases left unmatched: 12. Germline V gene sequence: CDR1 LNHDA, CDR2 SQIVND (reference sequence). The CDR3 DNA sequence: TGTGCCAGTAGTCCCCTGAGGCGGGGGGGTGCGACAGATACGCAGTATTTT. It codes for CASSPLRRGGATDTQYF. The entire variable domain, with the rest obtained from reference TRBV19 and TRBJ2-3, is as follows: DGGITQSPKYLFRKEGQNVTLSCEQNLNHDAMYWYRQDPGQGLRLIYYSQIVNDFQKGDIAEGYSVSREKKESFPLTVTSAQKNPTAFYLCASSPLRRGGATDTQYFGPGTRLTVL.

The chain carries TRBV15 and TRBJ2-2; D is uncertain. Germline lookup yields CDR1 LNHNV and CDR2 YYDKDF (reference sequence). The length of the CDR3 is 15 residues. The V end was cut by 0 bases, the J end by 2 bases, with 7 bases between. CDR3 nucleotide sequence: TGTGCCACCAGCAGAGATGGCCGTAACACCGGGGAGCTGTTTTTT. Its protein product is CATSRDGRNTGELFF.

This rearrangement joins TRBV9 to TRBJ2-7; D is uncertain. This CDR3 is 15 amino acids long. Trimming stripped 4 bases from V and 6 bases from J, with 20 bases between. Germline V lookup: CDR1 SGDLS, CDR2 YYNGEE. The CDR3 bases are TGTGCCAGCAGCCCCGGTGGCAGCCGGTCGTCCGAGCAGTACTTC. Its protein product is CASSPGGSRSSEQYF. The full variable domain, its missing parts supplied by reference TRBV9 and TRBJ2-7, is DSGVTQTPKHLITATGQRVTLRCSPRSGDLSVYWYQQSLDQGLQFLIQYYNGEERAKGNILERFSAQQFPDLHSELNLSSLELGDSALYFCASSPGGSRSSEQYFGPGTRLTVT.

The chain uses TRBV9 and TRBJ2-3; TRBD1 might be the D (6 bases). Trimming shortened V by 1 base and J by 4 bases, and 13 bases separated the two germline ends. The CDR3 covers 15 residues. Germline lookup yields CDR1 SGDLS and CDR2 YYNGEE. CDR3 sequence (DNA): TGTGCCAGCAGCGTAAGCTGGGGGCGCGCAGATACGCAGTATTTT. This gives the protein CASSVSWGRADTQYF.

This clonotype was counted many times. V usage is TRBV6-5 and J usage is TRBJ1-3; D not certain. Germline CDR1 MNHEY, CDR2 SVGAGI. Trimming stripped 5 bases from V and 4 bases from J, with 12 bases between. The CDR3 totals 14 residues. The CDR3 reads CASSTYAGGNTIYF. The DNA for the CDR3 is TGTGCCAGCAGTACGTACGCTGGGGGAAACACCATATATTTT.

There are a few counts of this clonotype. This chain uses TRBV7-9 with TRBJ2-7; D possibly matches TRBD1 or TRBD2 (7 bases each). The CDR3 runs 14 residues. Trimming left V 4 bases short and J 3 bases short, with 13 bases between. Germline values: CDR1 SEHNR, CDR2 FQNEAQ (reference sequence). Here the CDR3 DNA reads TGTGCCAGCAGCTCGGGGGGACAGTACTACGAGCAGTACTTC. This sequence encodes CASSSGGQYYEQYF.

There are many counts of this clonotype. The chain couples TRBV7-6 to TRBJ2-7, with D possibly being TRBD2 (6 bases). V dropped 5 bases and J dropped 0 bases, with 14 bases sitting between them. This CDR3 has 15 residues. The germline gives CDR1 SGHVS, CDR2 FNYEAQ. This CDR3 is CASSLRLGSSYEQYF. The DNA of the CDR3 is TGTGCCAGCAGCCTCCGACTAGGGAGCTCCTACGAGCAGTACTTC.

This clonotype was detected many times. The chain has TRBV19 and TRBJ1-5; 8 bases are shared with TRBD1. The germline CDR1 and CDR2 sequences are LNHDA and SQIVND (reference sequence). V shed 6 bases and J 2 bases; nucleotides not matched to a gene: 12. The CDR3 is 17 amino acids. The CDR3 sequence: CASSPRPLTGGNQPQHF. Here the CDR3 DNA reads TGTGCCAGTAGCCCGAGACCCCTGACAGGGGGCAATCAGCCCCAGCATTTT. Looking up the rest from reference TRBV19 and TRBJ1-5 gives the full variable domain: DGGITQSPKYLFRKEGQNVTLSCEQNLNHDAMYWYRQDPGQGLRLIYYSQIVNDFQKGDIAEGYSVSREKKESFPLTVTSAQKNPTAFYLCASSPRPLTGGNQPQHFGDGTRLSIL.

V and J are TRBV7-9 and TRBJ2-1, with TRBD1 matching 9 bases. The CDR3 sequence is 15 residues long. After removal of 5 bases from V and 7 bases from J, the junction contained 9 bases not matched to a gene. Germline V CDR1 and CDR2: SEHNR, FQNEAQ (reference sequence). The CDR3: CASSQSPGQGNEQFF. In DNA form, the CDR3 reads TGTGCCAGCAGCCAAAGCCCGGGACAGGGAAATGAGCAGTTCTTC. Full variable domain (remainder filled in from reference TRBV7-9 and TRBJ2-1): DTGVSQNPRHKITKRGQNVTFRCDPISEHNRLYWYRQTLGQGPEFLTYFQNEAQLEKSRLLSDRFSAERPKGSFSTLEIQRTEQGDSAMYLCASSQSPGQGNEQFFGPGTRLTVL.

The sample holds a few counts of this clonotype. This chain links TRBV6-2 or TRBV6-3 with TRBJ1-6, with 9 bases fitting TRBD1. This CDR3 contains 15 residues. CDR1 and CDR2 from the germline V gene are MNHEY and SVGEGT. With V trimmed by 8 bases and J by 9 bases, 11 bases remained unmatched. CDR3 bases: TGTGCCAGCGGTCGTCCGGGACAGGGTGGTTCACCCCTCCACTTT. It translates to CASGRPGQGGSPLHF.

The rearrangement joins TRBV20-1 to TRBJ2-1; 10 nucleotides align to TRBD2. The CDR3 runs to 15 residues. Germline loops: CDR1 DFQATT, CDR2 SNEGSKA (reference sequence). Trimming at V came to 5 bases and at J to 4 bases, leaving 8 bases not matched to a gene. CDR3 DNA sequence: TGCAGTGCTTTCTTAGCGGGGGGCGGGTACAATGAGCAGTTCTTC. This gives the protein CSAFLAGGGYNEQFF.

The chain employs TRBV11-3 and TRBJ2-7; a possible D gene is TRBD1 (5 bases). Germline CDR1 is SGHNT and CDR2 is YENEEA. Trimming took off 5 bases at V and 5 bases at J, with 13 bases between the two ends. The CDR3 length is 13 residues. CDR3 loop: CASSRSRVHEQYF. The CDR3 nucleotides are TGTGCCAGCAGCCGTAGCAGGGTCCACGAGCAGTACTTC.

This clonotype appeared a few times. CDR3: CASSLTSPDTQYF. CDR3 sequence (DNA): TGTGCCAGCAGCTTAACTAGTCCAGATACGCAGTATTTT. The rearrangement joins TRBV7-2 to TRBJ2-3; tentative D call: TRBD2 (5 bases). Germline CDR1 and CDR2: SGHTA and FQGNSA. This CDR3 is 13 amino acids long. V dropped 2 bases and J dropped 4 bases, with 7 bases sitting between them.

The chain couples TRBV15 to TRBJ1-2; D is possibly TRBD1 (6 bases). V lost 1 base and J 6 bases, leaving 12 bases between the germline ends. This CDR3 has 14 amino acids. CDR1 and CDR2 (germline): LNHNV, YYDKDF (reference sequence). CDR3 sequence: CATSRAQGEDGYTF. CDR3 coding DNA: TGTGCCACCAGCAGAGCACAGGGTGAGGATGGCTACACCTTC. The variable domain in full, completed from reference TRBV15 and TRBJ1-2, reads DAMVIQNPRYQVTQFGKPVTLSCSQTLNHNVMYWYQQKSSQAPKLLFHYYDKDFNNEADTPDNFQSRRPNTSFCFLDIRSPGLGDTAMYLCATSRAQGEDGYTFGSGTRLTVV.

This clonotype occurred many times. The V call is TRBV9, the J call TRBJ1-2; unclear D gene. CDR1 SGDLS and CDR2 YYNGEE come from the germline V gene. Trimming left V 7 bases short and J 8 bases short, with 18 bases between. CDR3 length: 13 amino acids. The CDR3 protein is CASAPTPDEGYTF. CDR3 DNA: TGTGCCAGCGCACCAACCCCAGACGAGGGCTACACCTTC.

The DNA for the CDR3 is TGTGCCAGCACCCGGACAGGGAACTATGGCTACACCTTC. Its translation: CASTRTGNYGYTF. This chain joins TRBV6-5 and TRBJ1-2; 8 positions agree with TRBD1. The CDR3 loop spans 13 amino acids. Unmatched junction bases numbered 3, after V lost 7 bases and J lost 2 bases. Germline V gene lookup returns CDR1 MNHEY and CDR2 SVGAGI.

The chain links TRBV9 to TRBJ2-1, with D uncertain. Trimming stripped 4 bases from V and 4 bases from J, with 9 bases between. In germline, CDR1 is SGDLS, CDR2 YYNGEE. The CDR3 is 13 residues long. The DNA for the CDR3 is TGTGCCAGCAGCTTTACAGATTACAATGAGCAGTTCTTC. Protein product: CASSFTDYNEQFF.

In its sample, this clonotype was seen many times. This chain connects TRBV5-6 to TRBJ2-2; 11 bases are a match to TRBD1. The germline CDR1 and CDR2 sequences are SGHDT and YYEEEE. The CDR3 contains 13 residues. Trimming at V came to 7 bases and at J to 7 bases, leaving 3 bases not matched to a gene. CDR3 sequence (DNA): TGTGCCAGCGTGGACAGGGGGCACGGGGAGCTGTTTTTT. Translation gives CASVDRGHGELFF.

This chain uses TRBV7-8 with TRBJ2-2; D is perhaps TRBD2 (5 bases). From germline, CDR1 is SGHVS and CDR2 FQNEAQ. The CDR3 is 16 amino acids. Trimming pared 5 bases from V and 4 bases from J, leaving 17 bases between. CDR3 nucleotide sequence: TGTGCCAGCAGCAGCCAAGCGGCCGCTACCACCGGGGAGCTGTTTTTT. Translated: CASSSQAAATTGELFF.

The sample holds many counts of this clonotype. This sequence joins TRBV18 and TRBJ2-5; D is unclear. With 1 base removed from V and 5 bases from J, the gap between germline ends came to 8 bases. The CDR3 has 13 residues. Per the germline V gene, CDR1 is KGHSH and CDR2 is LQKENI. In DNA form, the CDR3 reads TGTGCCAGCTCACCACAGGCAATGGAGACCCAGTACTTC. This sequence encodes CASSPQAMETQYF.

The chain combines TRBV18 with TRBJ2-7, with 8 bases that match TRBD2. Germline loops: CDR1 KGHSH, CDR2 LQKENI. The CDR3 is 15 residues long. Trimming cost V 6 bases and J 2 bases; bases outside gene matches: 9. CDR3 loop: CASSREGTEAYEQYF. In DNA form, the CDR3 reads TGTGCCAGCTCCCGGGAGGGGACGGAAGCCTACGAGCAGTACTTC.

Only a few counts were recorded for this clonotype. CDR3 sequence reads: CASSLVGASGGSSYNEQFF. The CDR3 DNA reads as TGTGCCAGCAGTTTGGTCGGGGCTAGCGGGGGGAGCTCCTACAATGAGCAGTTCTTC. The rearrangement links TRBV27 to TRBJ2-1; 11 bases agree with TRBD2. The CDR3 is 19 residues long. Germline V gene sequence: CDR1 MNHEY, CDR2 SMNVEV (reference sequence). Germline trimming cut 3 bases from V and 0 bases from J; bases unmatched to any gene: 10.

The table lists this clonotype with a few counts. This chain connects TRBV9 to TRBJ2-2; TRBD2 matches 11 bases. Germline V lookup: CDR1 SGDLS, CDR2 YYNGEE. CDR3 length: 17 residues. The ends lost 0 bases at V and 5 bases at J; junction bases unmatched: 6. CDR3 bases: TGTGCCAGCAGCGTAGCCCTAGCGGGGGGTGAAACCGGGGAGCTGTTTTTT. Protein sequence: CASSVALAGGETGELFF.

The chain joins TRBV6-1 to TRBJ1-1, with TRBD1 matching over 9 bases. Germline V gene data show CDR1 as MNHNS and CDR2 as SASEGT. J gave up 0 bases and V 6 bases, and 8 bases lay outside the gene matches. There are 16 residues in the CDR3. The CDR3 sequence is CASRPGQGLMNTEAFF. The CDR3 DNA is TGTGCCAGCAGACCCGGACAGGGGTTAATGAACACTGAAGCTTTCTTT.

This clonotype was counted many times. The J gene is TRBJ2-5, the V gene TRBV11-3, with 11 positions matching TRBD1. In germline, CDR1 is SGHNT, CDR2 YENEEA. This CDR3 has 15 residues. The J segment lost 4 bases and the V segment lost 5 bases, leaving 6 bases of the junction unmatched. CDR3: CASSLRTGGIETQYF. DNA of the CDR3: TGTGCCAGCAGCCTACGGACAGGGGGCATAGAGACCCAGTACTTC.

This clonotype was recorded a few times. The CDR3 DNA sequence: TGTGCCAGCTCCCCTACTACGGGACAGGGGACTGAAGCTTTCTTT. The encoded protein is CASSPTTGQGTEAFF. V gene TRBV18 combines with J gene TRBJ1-1; TRBD1 matches 10 bases. The CDR3 is made up of 15 amino acids. Germline CDR1 and CDR2: KGHSH and LQKENI. The J segment lost 5 bases and the V segment lost 6 bases, leaving 9 bases of the junction unmatched.